These 10 T cell receptor beta chains came from one sample sequenced in a study of T cells in Graves' hyperthyroidism and ophthalmopathy. The CDR3 regions of TCR beta were amplified from RNA transcripts. HTBI primers were employed in a first-round RT-PCR of the TCR CDR3. MiXCR, applied by TCRdb to the multiplex PCR reads, yields one record per CDR3 protein. The table includes about 660,000 distinct CDR3 sequences, approximately 42% detected once. Sequencing input: peripheral blood or thyroid tissue (not recorded which). The receptor set was obtained from an adult man with Graves' disease, either hyperthyroidism or ophthalmopathy (not recorded which).

This rearrangement joins TRBV2 to TRBJ1-4; 7 bases fit TRBD1. The V gene's germline CDR1 is SNHLY and CDR2 FYNNEI. Unmatched junction bases numbered 6, after V lost 6 bases and J lost 8 bases. CDR3 length: 13 amino acids. The CDR3 protein is CASSNNRGEKLFF. CDR3 in DNA: TGTGCCAGCAGCAACAACAGGGGCGAAAAACTGTTTTTT.

This clonotype was seen a handful of times. This chain links TRBV19 with TRBJ1-2; tentative D call: TRBD1 (6 bases). The germline V gene has CDR1 LNHDA and CDR2 SQIVND (reference sequence). Deletions cut 3 bases from V and 7 bases from J, with 15 bases between. CDR3 length: 14 amino acids. CDR3 loop: CASSILSGVGGYTF. CDR3 sequence (DNA): TGTGCCAGTAGTATTTTATCAGGGGTTGGTGGCTACACCTTC.

This clonotype was recorded many times. This chain connects TRBV7-3 to TRBJ1-1, with TRBD1 as a possible D gene (6 bases). V was cut by 6 bases and J by 4 bases, with 12 bases left in between. The CDR3 sequence is 13 residues long. The germline CDR1 and CDR2 sequences are SGHTA and FQGTGA. The DNA of the CDR3 is TGTGCCAGCAGTTTACAGGGAGGCACTGAAGCTTTCTTT. As protein: CASSLQGGTEAFF.

The V call is TRBV12-3 or TRBV12-4, the J call TRBJ2-7; D not certain. CDR3 length: 15 amino acids. The V end lost 5 bases, the J end lost 0 bases, and 14 bases lay between the germline ends. The CDR3 DNA reads as TGTGCCAGCAGTGAGCCTGGAAGGAGCTCCTACGAGCAGTACTTC. This sequence encodes CASSEPGRSSYEQYF.

Points on this clonotype: A read error may produce the germline difference seen at one junction end. This rearrangement joins TRBV5-5 to TRBJ1-1; no clear D. CDR1 and CDR2 from the germline V gene are SGHKS and YYEKEE (reference sequence). The CDR3 length is 15 residues. CDR3: CVSSLNGLGNTEAFF. The CDR3 coding sequence is TGTGTCAGCAGCTTGAATGGATTGGGTAACACTGAAGCTTTCTTT. Using reference TRBV5-5 and TRBJ1-1 for the parts outside the CDR3, the full variable domain is DAGVTQSPTHLIKTRGQQVTLRCSPISGHKSVSWYQQVLGQGPQFIFQYYEKEERGRGNFPDRFSARQFPNYSSELNVNALLLGDSALYLCVSSLNGLGNTEAFFGQGTRLTVV.

This rearrangement joins TRBV7-9 to TRBJ1-3, with D unclear. With 5 bases removed from V and 2 bases from J, the gap between germline ends came to 7 bases. CDR3 length: 13 residues. Germline CDR1 and CDR2: SEHNR and FQNEAQ (reference sequence). DNA for the CDR3: TGTGCCAGCAGCCAAAGCGCTGGAAACACCATATATTTT. This translates into CASSQSAGNTIYF. The whole variable domain, remainder taken from reference TRBV7-9 and TRBJ1-3, is DTGVSQNPRHKITKRGQNVTFRCDPISEHNRLYWYRQTLGQGPEFLTYFQNEAQLEKSRLLSDRFSAERPKGSFSTLEIQRTEQGDSAMYLCASSQSAGNTIYFGEGSWLTVV.

With respect to this clonotype: Just one base apart from a much larger clone, this may be a read error. J is TRBJ2-7 and V is TRBV24-1; no reliable D call. Germline values: CDR1 KGHDR, CDR2 SFDVKD. The germline V and J ends were trimmed by 4 bases and 7 bases, with 13 bases remaining between them. The CDR3 covers 13 residues. The CDR3, as DNA: TGTGCCACCAGTGACCAAGCTACAAGGGAGCAGTACTTC. It is translated as CATSDQATREQYF.

The CDR3 reads CSLSLGQVVKQYF. As DNA, the CDR3 is TGCAGCTTGTCTCTGGGACAGGTGGTTAAGCAGTACTTC. This sequence joins TRBV29-1 and TRBJ2-7; 8 bases map to TRBD1. Germline V gene data show CDR1 as SQVTM and CDR2 as ANQGSEA. With V trimmed by 8 bases and J by 8 bases, 14 bases remained unmatched. This CDR3 spans 13 amino acids.

V and J are TRBV29-1 and TRBJ2-7; TRBD1 matches 11 bases. Trimming cost V 6 bases and J 0 bases; bases outside gene matches: 10. The CDR3 is made up of 16 amino acids. The germline CDR1 and CDR2 sequences are SQVTM and ANQGSEA. CDR3 in DNA: TGCAGCGTCACCGGGACCGGGACAGGGGGCTCCTACGAGCAGTACTTC. Amino acid sequence: CSVTGTGTGGSYEQYF.

The chain joins TRBV20-1 to TRBJ1-6; D call uncertain. The length of the CDR3 is 14 residues. The germline gives CDR1 DFQATT, CDR2 SNEGSKA (reference sequence). The V gene lost 0 bases and the J gene lost 7 bases, with 10 bases spanning the gap. Here the CDR3 DNA reads TGCAGTGCTAGAGATGTAGGGTTAAATTCACCCCTCCACTTT. Amino acid sequence: CSARDVGLNSPLHF.